This T cell receptor (beta chain) was sequenced for a study of CD8+ T cells in alopecia areata (dated by TCRdb to the late 2010s). Some background on the complete study: Treated patients were enrolled in an open-label pilot trial of oral tofacitinib, 5 to 10 mg twice daily, for moderate-to-severe alopecia areata. Patients stayed on tofacitinib for 6 to 18 months and then had 6 months of follow-up off drug so that delayed response and recurrence could be assessed. Scalp tissue and sorted CD4+ and CD8+ peripheral blood T cells from patchy and totalis/universalis alopecia areata patients and from healthy controls were covered by human TCRbeta sequencing. To study T cell clonal expansion in alopecia areata, the researchers applied high-throughput TCRbeta sequencing to both the C3H/HeJ mouse model and human patients. Clonality in the scalp was compared among normal scalp (n=4), patchy alopecia areata scalp (n=8), and alopecia totalis/universalis scalp (n=8). The SALT score, which quantifies the percentage of affected scalp surface area, was used to measure disease severity in treated patients. Biopsies were taken from tofacitinib-treated patients at baseline and at 4 and 24 weeks of treatment, and a later scalp biopsy was taken in several of the tofacitinib-treated patients. TCRbeta CDR3 regions were amplified by immunoSEQ multiplex PCR with 35 Vbeta forward and 13 Jbeta reverse primers. The RNA source kit depended on sample type: the PAXgene miRNA kit for fixed scalp, the miRNeasy kit for PBMCs, and the RNeasy kit for mouse skin. Overall study results and their limits: Compared with mice, TCR sequences shared between patients were less clear, possibly partly because of HLA diversity across the patient population. Tofacitinib significantly lowered scalp clonality and the number of expanded CD8+ clones among the top 100 scalp clones. Unlike mouse skin, where gammadelta T cells dominate, normal human skin contains resident alphabeta T cells that get sequenced too, which complicates analysis of the scalp TCR repertoire. Compared with normal scalp, lesional scalp had higher clonality and more expanded CD8+ clones, particularly in alopecia totalis/universalis, a pattern that suggests antigenic drive. The treated cohort was small, with a single nonresponder, so links between baseline CD8+ expansion and response need larger studies. During tofacitinib treatment, many expanded lesional clones remained in scalp and blood, and this persistence may partly explain relapse after treatment is stopped.

Library prep was done by the immunoSEQ multiplex PCR assay. For TCR sequencing, RNA was extracted from every sample and reverse transcribed into cDNA to serve as template. First-strand cDNA was synthesized with SuperScript III using a 2:1 mix of oligo-dT and random hexamers. A synthetic immune receptor repertoire was used to assess amplification bias, and residual bias was removed computationally. The authors' pipeline ran thus. Raw reads were preprocessed to remove errors, and CDR3 was defined by IMGT conventions from the conserved cysteine to phenylalanine. Clonality was calculated as 1 minus Shannon entropy normalized by log2 of the number of productive unique TCRs. Whether each scalp clone was CD4 or CD8 was inferred by checking scalp TCRbeta sequences against the CD4 and CD8 repertoires from sorted blood. What TCRdb holds here is the immuneACCESS table cut down to in-frame rearrangements. Part of the clones is not present; checked against another copy, under half of the missing clones reflect an unresolved V gene, and the others are unexplained. V and J calls and clone size follow that table, whereas D and trimming were derived from the DNA. This sample lists some 200,000 clones; 58% were detected once. The top ten clones comprise roughly 5% of the sample.

On this clone: Which antigen it targets is not known. The record has no base qualities; no much larger clone is one base away.

The time point tag for this specimen amounts to: 24 weeks on oral tofacitinib. The sample's treatment or condition label is to be understood as: oral pan-JAK inhibitor, 5-10 mg twice daily. Lesional scalp punch biopsies and peripheral blood were collected from alopecia areata patients. PBMCs were separated by density centrifugation and stained for CD3, CD4 and CD8, after which CD4+ and CD8+ T cells were sorted on a FACSAria. This TCR derives from a human donor with alopecia areata. The sequencing used CD4+ T cells sorted from blood, collected at week 24, from a patient treated with tofacitinib.

In nucleotides, the sequence is TGTGCCAGCAGAGGGGCAGCCCATAATGAAAAACTGTTTTTT. This translates into CASRGAAHNEKLFF. The sequence is built from TRBV5-6 and TRBJ1-4; the D segment could be TRBD1, given 5 matching bases. CDR3 length: 14 amino acids, cysteine to phenylalanine. The entry retains the CDR3 DNA only, 42 bases that are in frame from base 1. V gives up 5 bases and J gives up 4 bases, and the segment between their germline ends measures 12 bases. CDR1 and CDR2, per the germline V gene, are SGHDT and YYEEEE.